The 2 T cell receptor beta chains given below trace back to one sample, sequenced in a study of cytomegalovirus exposure and HLA in healthy donors. PCR amplification relied on 60 Vbeta primers (plus 13 Jbeta primers). The protocol was immunoSEQ multiplex PCR, while the TCRdb copy is restricted to in-frame clones and leaves out a portion. The sample includes about 150,000 clones, 76% seen only once; the top ten take approximately 3%. Sequenced sample: PBMCs. All receptors derive from a male donor in good health and CMV-seronegative.

V gene TRBV5-8 combines with J gene TRBJ2-1, with D uncertain. V dropped 4 bases and J dropped 6 bases, with 2 bases sitting between them. CDR1 is SGHTS and CDR2 is YDEGEE in the germline V gene. CDR3 length equals 10 residues. The DNA for the CDR3 is TGTGCCAGCAGCCGCAATGAGCAGTTCTTC. This gives the protein CASSRNEQFF.

This chain connects TRBV5-6 to TRBJ1-6, with TRBD1 matching 9 bases. The junction had 4 bases not matched to a gene; V was cut back by 0 bases and J by 6 bases. There are 16 residues in the CDR3. The V gene's germline CDR1 is SGHDT and CDR2 YYEEEE. DNA of the CDR3: TGTGCCAGCAGCTTGGACAGGGGGCTAGCTAATTCACCCCTCCACTTT. Its translation: CASSLDRGLANSPLHF.